These 8 T cell receptor beta chains came from one sample sequenced in a study of PD-L1 blockade in urothelial cancer (TCRdb year 2017). The receptor library was made with the immunoSEQ multiplex PCR assay. TCRdb took this table from immuneACCESS and kept in-frame rearrangements with V and J called. Such tables lack part of the clones; where checked against another copy, unresolved V genes explain under half of the gap, and the rest is unexplained. For this sample there are under 95,000 clones; roughly 89% appear just once. The top ten constitute over 2% of the sample. The time point label of this sample denotes: pretreatment peripheral blood. The source material was PBMCs, sampled around atezolizumab (anti-PD-L1) treatment. Receptors originate from a man aged 60 to 69 with urothelial cancer.

The chain employs TRBV9 and TRBJ2-4, with D perhaps TRBD2 (6 bases). Germline V lookup: CDR1 SGDLS, CDR2 YYNGEE. The CDR3 runs 17 residues. The V end lost 3 bases, the J end lost 6 bases, and 22 bases lay between the germline ends. In DNA form, the CDR3 reads TGTGCCAGCAGCGCGTACGACGGGAGCGAGAGGGTAAACATTCAGTACTTC. Its protein product is CASSAYDGSERVNIQYF.

The chain is built from TRBV5-1 and TRBJ2-1; 7 nucleotides agree with TRBD2. The germline gives CDR1 SGHRS, CDR2 YFSETQ. This CDR3 is built from 18 residues. The junction had 9 bases not matched to a gene; V was cut back by 0 bases and J by 0 bases. The CDR3 region is CASSLDASGAYSYNEQFF. In DNA form, the CDR3 reads TGCGCCAGCAGCTTGGATGCTAGCGGAGCTTACTCCTACAATGAGCAGTTCTTC.

V usage is TRBV27 and J usage is TRBJ2-7; TRBD2 might be the D (6 bases). The CDR3 loop spans 18 amino acids. Trimming stripped 3 bases from V and 2 bases from J, with 23 bases between. The V gene's germline CDR1 is MNHEY and CDR2 SMNVEV (reference sequence). The CDR3 spells CASSFGILRGSRTYEQYF. CDR3 sequence (DNA): TGTGCCAGCAGTTTTGGGATCCTACGGGGGAGTCGAACCTACGAGCAGTACTTC.

J is TRBJ2-7 and V is TRBV9; weak D call: TRBD1 (6 bases). Germline CDR1 reads SGDLS; CDR2 reads YYNGEE. The CDR3 consists of 14 residues. V was trimmed by 3 bases and J by 0 bases, leaving 10 bases between them. DNA of the CDR3: TGTGCCAGCAGCGCCGGGACAAACTCCTACGAGCAGTACTTC. It codes for CASSAGTNSYEQYF.

This clone came up once. The CDR3 DNA reads TGTGCCAGCAGCTTTTCCGGGACTACCTACGAGCAGTACTTC. Its protein is CASSFSGTTYEQYF. The chain has TRBV7-8 and TRBJ2-7, with 7 bases that match TRBD2. The CDR3 sequence is 14 residues long. Trimming took 3 bases from V and 2 from J; bases not matched to a gene: 4. Per germline, CDR1 SGHVS and CDR2 FQNEAQ. The full variable domain, in which reference TRBV7-8 and TRBJ2-7 provide the parts outside the CDR3, is GAGVSQSPRYKVAKRGQDVALRCDPISGHVSLFWYQQALGQGPEFLTYFQNEAQLDKSGLPSDRFFAERPEGSVSTLKIQRTQQEDSAVYLCASSFSGTTYEQYFGPGTRLTVT.

The genes are TRBV5-4 and TRBJ2-5, with D perhaps matching TRBD1 (5 bases). The CDR3 totals 15 residues. Germline-derived CDR1 and CDR2 are SGHNT and YYREEE (reference sequence). Trimming stripped 1 base from V and 2 bases from J, with 12 bases between. The CDR3 DNA reads TGTGCCAGCAGCTTGTTGGCGTCAGGGCAAGAGACCCAGTACTTC. Translating it yields CASSLLASGQETQYF.

This rearrangement joins TRBV7-2 to TRBJ2-1, with 13 nucleotides matching TRBD2. This CDR3 has 14 amino acids. Losses at the gene ends were 5 bases for V and 6 bases for J; bases not matched to a gene: 1. CDR1 and CDR2 from the germline V gene are SGHTA and FQGNSA. Written as DNA, the CDR3 is TGTGCCAGCAGCGGACTAGCGGGAGCCAATGAGCAGTTCTTC. Its protein product is CASSGLAGANEQFF.

The CDR3 DNA reads TGCAGTGTAAAGGAAGGGGGCCAACTGTTTTTT. This sequence encodes CSVKEGGQLFF. The chain is built from TRBV20-1 and TRBJ1-4; TRBD1 matches 7 bases. Per the germline V gene, CDR1 is DFQATT and CDR2 is SNEGSKA (reference sequence). The trim removed 7 bases at V and 12 bases at J, leaving 8 bases unmatched. The length of the CDR3 is 11 residues.